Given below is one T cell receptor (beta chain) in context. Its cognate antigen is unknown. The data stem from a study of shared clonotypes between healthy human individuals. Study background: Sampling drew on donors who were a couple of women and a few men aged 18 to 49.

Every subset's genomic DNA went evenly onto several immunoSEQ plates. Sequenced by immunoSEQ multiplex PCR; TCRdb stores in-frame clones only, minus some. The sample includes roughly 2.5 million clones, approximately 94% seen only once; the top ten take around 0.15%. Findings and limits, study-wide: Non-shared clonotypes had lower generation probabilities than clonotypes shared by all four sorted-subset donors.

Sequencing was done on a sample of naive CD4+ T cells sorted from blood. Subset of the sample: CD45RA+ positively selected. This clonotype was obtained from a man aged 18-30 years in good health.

In nucleotides, the CDR3 is TGCGCCAGCAGCCTTTTCCCGGTCGGGGCCAACGTCCTGACTTTC. Its translation: CASSLFPVGANVLTF. The chain joins TRBV4-1 to TRBJ2-6; no reliable D call. CDR1 and CDR2 from the germline V gene are MGHRA and YSYEKL. Trimming left V 4 bases short and J 4 bases short, with 11 bases between. The CDR3 length is 15 residues.